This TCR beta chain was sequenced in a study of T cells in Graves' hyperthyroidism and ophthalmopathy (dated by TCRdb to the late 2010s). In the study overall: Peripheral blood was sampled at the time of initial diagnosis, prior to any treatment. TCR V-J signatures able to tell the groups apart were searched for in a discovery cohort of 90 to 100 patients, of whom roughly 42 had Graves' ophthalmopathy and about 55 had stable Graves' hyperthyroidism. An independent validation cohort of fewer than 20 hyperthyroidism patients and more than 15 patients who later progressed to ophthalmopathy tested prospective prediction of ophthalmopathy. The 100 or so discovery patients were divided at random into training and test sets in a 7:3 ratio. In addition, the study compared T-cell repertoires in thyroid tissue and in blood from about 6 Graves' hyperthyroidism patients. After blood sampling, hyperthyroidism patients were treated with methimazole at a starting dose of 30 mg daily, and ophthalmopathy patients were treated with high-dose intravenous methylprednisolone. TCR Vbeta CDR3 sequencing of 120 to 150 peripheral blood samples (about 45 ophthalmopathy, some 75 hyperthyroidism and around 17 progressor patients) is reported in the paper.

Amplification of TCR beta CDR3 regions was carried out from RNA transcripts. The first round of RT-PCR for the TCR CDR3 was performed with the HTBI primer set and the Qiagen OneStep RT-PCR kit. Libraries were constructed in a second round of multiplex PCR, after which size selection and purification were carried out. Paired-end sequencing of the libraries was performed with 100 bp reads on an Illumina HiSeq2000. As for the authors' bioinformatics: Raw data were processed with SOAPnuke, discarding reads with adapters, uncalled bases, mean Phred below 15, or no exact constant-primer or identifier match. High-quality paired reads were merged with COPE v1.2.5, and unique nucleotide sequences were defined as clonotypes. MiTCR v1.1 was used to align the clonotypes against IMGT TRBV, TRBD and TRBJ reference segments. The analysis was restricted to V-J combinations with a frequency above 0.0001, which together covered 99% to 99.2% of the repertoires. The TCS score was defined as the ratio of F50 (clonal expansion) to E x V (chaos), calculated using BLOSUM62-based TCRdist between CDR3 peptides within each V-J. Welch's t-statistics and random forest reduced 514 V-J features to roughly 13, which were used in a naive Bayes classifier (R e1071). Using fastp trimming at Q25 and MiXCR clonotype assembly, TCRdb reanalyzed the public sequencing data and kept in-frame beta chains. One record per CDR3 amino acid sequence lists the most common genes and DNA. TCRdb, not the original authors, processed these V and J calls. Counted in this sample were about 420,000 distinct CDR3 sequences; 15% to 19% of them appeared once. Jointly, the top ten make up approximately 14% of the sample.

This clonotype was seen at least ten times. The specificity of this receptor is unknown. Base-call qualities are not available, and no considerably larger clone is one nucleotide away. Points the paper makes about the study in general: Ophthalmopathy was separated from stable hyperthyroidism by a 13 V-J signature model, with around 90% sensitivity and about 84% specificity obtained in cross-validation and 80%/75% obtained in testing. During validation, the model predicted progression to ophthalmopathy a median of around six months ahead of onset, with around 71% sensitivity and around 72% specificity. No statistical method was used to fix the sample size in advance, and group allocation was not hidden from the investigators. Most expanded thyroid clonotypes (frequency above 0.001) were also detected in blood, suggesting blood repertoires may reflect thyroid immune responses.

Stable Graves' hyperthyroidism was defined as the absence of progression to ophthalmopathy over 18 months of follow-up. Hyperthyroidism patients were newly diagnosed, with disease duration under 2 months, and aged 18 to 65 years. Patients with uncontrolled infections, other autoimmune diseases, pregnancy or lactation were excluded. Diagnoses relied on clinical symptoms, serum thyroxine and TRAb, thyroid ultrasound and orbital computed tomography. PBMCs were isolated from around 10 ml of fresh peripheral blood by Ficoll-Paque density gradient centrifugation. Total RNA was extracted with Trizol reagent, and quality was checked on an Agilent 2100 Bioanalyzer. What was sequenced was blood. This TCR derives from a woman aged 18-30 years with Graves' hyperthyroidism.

The CDR3 reads CASSLAARGDTQYF. The DNA reads as follows: TGCGCCAGCAGCTTGGCAGCTAGGGGGGATACGCAGTATTTT. Here the chain combines TRBV5-1 and TRBJ2-3; the D region possibly corresponds to TRBD1 (6 bases align). Its CDR3 holds 14 amino acids, cysteine through phenylalanine. The entry retains the CDR3 DNA only, 42 bases that are in frame from base 1. CDR1 SGHRS and CDR2 YFSETQ were looked up in the germline V gene. The germline ends are 11 bases apart after V is trimmed by 0 bases and J by 6 bases.